These 8 T cell receptor beta chains were sequenced from one sample in a study of T cell repertoires in cytomegalovirus infection. TCRdb called the reads again in MiXCR, with one record for every CDR3 protein. In the table there are 450,000 to 650,000 distinct CDR3 sequences, 40% of which are singletons. No antigen has been assigned to these receptors. The specimen comprised cultured PBMCs, sampled from culture after CMV antigen stimulation. All receptors come from a human donor in good health (CMV status not recorded). Some clones in this sample may be carry-over from other donors' samples.

The chain carries TRBV10-3 and TRBJ2-7; D not certain. Trimming removed 7 bases from V and 3 bases from J, with 13 bases in between. CDR3 length: 13 amino acids. CDR1 is ENHRY and CDR2 is SYGVKD in the germline V gene. CDR3 DNA sequence: TGTGCCATCACCCTAGACTCGTACTACGAGCAGTACTTC. This sequence encodes CAITLDSYYEQYF.

The chain recombines TRBV6-2 or TRBV6-3 with TRBJ2-2; D unresolved. Trimming pared 4 bases from V and 4 bases from J, leaving 16 bases between. The CDR3 loop spans 16 amino acids. Germline-derived CDR1 and CDR2 are MNHEY and SVGEGT. CDR3 loop: CASSWPGSVGTGELFF. The CDR3 DNA is TGTGCCAGCAGTTGGCCCGGCTCCGTAGGCACCGGGGAGCTGTTTTTT.

The V gene is TRBV2, the J gene TRBJ2-2; D possibly matches TRBD1 or TRBD2 (6 bases each). The CDR3 covers 15 residues. Germline values: CDR1 SNHLY, CDR2 FYNNEI. Trimming cost V 2 bases and J 5 bases, with 12 bases left between them. The CDR3 here is CASSENRAGTGELFF. DNA for the CDR3: TGTGCCAGCAGTGAAAACAGGGCGGGGACCGGGGAGCTGTTTTTT.

This clonotype has just a few counts. The chain is built from TRBV7-2 and TRBJ1-5, with a possible D match to TRBD1 (6 bases). CDR1 is SGHTA and CDR2 is FQGNSA in the germline V gene. The CDR3 contains 15 residues. Between the trimmed V and J ends, which lost 5 bases and 6 bases, there was a span of 17 bases. CDR3 in DNA: TGTGCCAGCAGCCCAACTACAGGGTTCGGTCAGCCCCAGCATTTT. It is translated as CASSPTTGFGQPQHF.

The rearrangement uses TRBV7-6 and TRBJ1-1, with D possibly matching TRBD1 (5 bases). V dropped 5 bases and J dropped 1 base, with 17 bases sitting between them. CDR3 length: 16 residues. Germline V lookup: CDR1 SGHVS, CDR2 FNYEAQ. CDR3 amino acids: CASSQTLDRPNTEAFF. In DNA form, the CDR3 reads TGTGCCAGCAGCCAAACTTTAGACAGACCGAACACTGAAGCTTTCTTT.

This chain joins TRBV19 and TRBJ2-1; D not resolved. V lost 4 bases to trimming and J lost 15 bases, with 16 bases between them. Germline values: CDR1 LNHDA, CDR2 SQIVND (reference sequence). This CDR3 region has 12 residues. The CDR3 DNA is TGTGCCAGTAGTAACAACTGGGGTCCGGGGTTCTTC. Translated: CASSNNWGPGFF.

V is TRBV9 and J is TRBJ2-5; D might be TRBD2 (5 bases). V was clipped by 4 bases and J by 5 bases, with 15 bases between them. The germline V gene has CDR1 SGDLS and CDR2 YYNGEE. The CDR3 sequence is 14 residues long. The chain's CDR3 is CASSPGIAWETQYF. CDR3 nucleotides: TGTGCCAGCAGCCCGGGGATTGCTTGGGAGACCCAGTACTTC.

Only one count was recorded for this clonotype. The chain couples TRBV20-1 to TRBJ1-2; TRBD1 agrees at 8 bases. CDR3 size: 15 residues. Germline lookup yields CDR1 DFQATT and CDR2 SNEGSKA (reference sequence). After removal of 2 bases from V and 10 bases from J, the junction contained 15 bases not matched to a gene. CDR3 sequence (DNA): TGCAGTGCTAGATCCCCGGGACAGGATAATTCTGACTACACCTTC. It codes for CSARSPGQDNSDYTF.